These 29 T cell receptor beta chains were sequenced from one sample in a study of CD8 T cells in Susac syndrome. With random hexamers, reverse transcription was performed on about 0.5 to 1 ug of RNA. One entry per CDR3 protein results from TCRdb running MiXCR on the immunoSEQ multiplex PCR reads. The sample has about 80,000 distinct CDR3 sequences, roughly 91% seen once; the top ten hold 0.52%. The source material was CD4+ T cells from PBMCs. Source of these receptors: a human donor with Susac syndrome.

V and J are TRBV6-5 and TRBJ2-1; TRBD1 or TRBD2 may be the D gene (5 bases each). V was cut by 6 bases and J by 5 bases, with 17 bases left in between. Germline V lookup: CDR1 MNHEY, CDR2 SVGAGI. This CDR3 contains 15 residues. CDR3 residues: CASSPRGAGDNEQFF. DNA for the CDR3: TGTGCCAGCAGCCCAAGAGGGGCCGGGGACAATGAGCAGTTCTTC.

The chain combines TRBV5-1 with TRBJ2-1; D is undetermined. The CDR3 totals 13 residues. Between the trimmed V and J ends, which lost 5 bases and 7 bases, there was a span of 13 bases. Looked up from germline, CDR1 is SGHRS and CDR2 is YFSETQ. In nucleotides, the CDR3 is TGCGCCAGCAGTCGAAAGGTAGGGAATGAGCAGTTCTTC. Amino acids: CASSRKVGNEQFF.

The V call is TRBV27, the J call TRBJ1-1; 10 nucleotides match TRBD1. After removal of 6 bases from V and 4 bases from J, the junction contained 8 bases not matched to a gene. CDR1 and CDR2 (germline): MNHEY, SMNVEV (reference sequence). The CDR3 spans 15 residues. The CDR3 DNA reads TGTGCCAGCAGACCACCCTGGGACAGGGGCACTGAAGCTTTCTTT. Translated, it gives CASRPPWDRGTEAFF.

V usage is TRBV6-2 or TRBV6-3 and J usage is TRBJ2-7; 7 bases fit TRBD2. Germline loops: CDR1 MNHEY, CDR2 SVGEGT. The CDR3 totals 15 residues. The trim removed 8 bases at V and 3 bases at J, leaving 13 bases unmatched. The CDR3 here is CASGSWLADNYEQYF. CDR3 DNA sequence: TGTGCCAGCGGTTCCTGGCTAGCGGATAACTACGAGCAGTACTTC.

About this clonotype itself: A junction end diverges from the germline sequence, so it may reflect a read error. The V gene is TRBV7-8, the J gene TRBJ2-1; no clear D gene. This CDR3 is built from 14 residues. CDR1 is SGHVS, CDR2 FQNEAQ, per germline. The CDR3 reads CASSSDSFNNELFF. The CDR3 DNA reads as TGTGCCAGCAGCTCAGATTCCTTCAACAATGAGCTGTTCTTC.

This chain connects TRBV12-3 or TRBV12-4 to TRBJ2-7, with TRBD2 matching 10 bases. CDR3 length equals 14 residues. Germline trimming cut 7 bases from V and 3 bases from J; bases unmatched to any gene: 6. The CDR3 bases are TGTGCCAGCACCCCTAGCGGGAGTTTCTACGAGCAGTACTTC. Encoded protein: CASTPSGSFYEQYF.

V and J are TRBV18 and TRBJ1-1, with D maybe TRBD1 (6 bases). The V gene lost 8 bases and the J gene lost 6 bases, with 16 bases spanning the gap. In germline, CDR1 is KGHSH, CDR2 LQKENI. The CDR3 is made up of 13 amino acids. The CDR3 sequence: CASASDRGAEAFF. Written as DNA, the CDR3 is TGTGCCAGCGCCTCGGACAGAGGCGCTGAAGCTTTCTTT.

The V gene is TRBV6-5, the J gene TRBJ1-1, with D unclear. The CDR3 is 13 amino acids. The V end was cut by 4 bases, the J end by 5 bases, with 11 bases between. Germline V gives CDR1 MNHEY, CDR2 SVGAGI. The CDR3 DNA reads TGTGCCAGCAGTTCTAGTGGGTGGACTGAAGCTTTCTTT. It translates to CASSSSGWTEAFF.

V is TRBV7-2 and J is TRBJ2-6, with 9 bases fitting TRBD2. Germline loops: CDR1 SGHTA, CDR2 FQGNSA. Germline trimming cut 8 bases from V and 2 bases from J; bases unmatched to any gene: 4. The CDR3 covers 15 residues. CDR3 bases: TGTGCCAGCCGCGGCGGGGGGGCTGGGGCCAACGTCCTGACTTTC. Protein product: CASRGGGAGANVLTF. Together with reference TRBV7-2 and TRBJ2-6, the CDR3 gives the full variable domain: GAGVSQSPSNKVTEKGKDVELRCDPISGHTALYWYRQSLGQGLEFLIYFQGNSAPDKSGLPSDRFSAERTGGSVSTLTIQRTQQEDSAVYLCASRGGGAGANVLTFGAGSRLTVL.

The genes are TRBV2 and TRBJ2-2; D remains unclear. In germline, CDR1 is SNHLY, CDR2 FYNNEI. V was cut by 0 bases and J by 5 bases, with 10 bases left in between. CDR3 length equals 15 residues. The CDR3 DNA sequence: TGTGCCAGCAGTGAAGCGCTTCTGGGTACCGGGGAGCTGTTTTTT. Translated: CASSEALLGTGELFF.

This sequence joins TRBV18 and TRBJ2-5; D call uncertain. Trimming stripped 6 bases from V and 5 bases from J, with 13 bases between. The CDR3 length is 13 residues. In germline, CDR1 is KGHSH, CDR2 LQKENI. CDR3: CASSLPGTETQYF. The CDR3 DNA sequence: TGTGCCAGCTCCCTCCCGGGTACCGAGACCCAGTACTTC.

V gene TRBV4-3 combines with J gene TRBJ2-1; either TRBD1 or TRBD2 may supply D (5 bases each). This CDR3 comprises 15 residues. The V end lost 3 bases, the J end lost 4 bases, and 13 bases lay between the germline ends. The V gene's germline CDR1 is LGHNA and CDR2 YSLEER. The CDR3 coding sequence is TGCGCCAGCAGCCACCCGGGACGCGGGTACAATGAGCAGTTCTTC. Protein: CASSHPGRGYNEQFF.

The chain links TRBV19 to TRBJ1-2, with D unresolved. The V and J ends lost 3 bases and 0 bases respectively, with 8 bases between them. CDR3 length equals 14 residues. The germline CDR1 and CDR2 sequences are LNHDA and SQIVND (reference sequence). In nucleotides, the CDR3 is TGTGCCAGTAGTATTACGGTGACTAACTATGGCTACACCTTC. Translation gives CASSITVTNYGYTF.

The chain combines TRBV15 with TRBJ1-5; D remains ambiguous. There are 15 residues in the CDR3. Looked up from germline, CDR1 is LNHNV and CDR2 is YYDKDF (reference sequence). The germline V and J ends were trimmed by 0 bases and 0 bases, with 6 bases remaining between them. CDR3 nucleotides: TGTGCCACCAGCAGAGAGGGATATAGCAATCAGCCCCAGCATTTT. It specifies CATSREGYSNQPQHF.

J is TRBJ2-3 and V is TRBV5-6, with 14 bases lining up with TRBD2. The CDR3 contains 17 residues. J gave up 5 bases and V 0 bases, and 5 bases lay outside the gene matches. The germline V gene has CDR1 SGHDT and CDR2 YYEEEE. The CDR3 nucleotides read TGTGCCAGCAGCTTGGCTACGGGGACTAGCGGGAGAGATACGCAGTATTTT. Protein: CASSLATGTSGRDTQYF.

J is TRBJ2-3 and V is TRBV7-2, with D unresolved. V gave up 5 bases and J gave up 4 bases, with 13 bases separating them. Germline CDR1 is SGHTA and CDR2 is FQGNSA. The CDR3 runs to 14 residues. The CDR3 loop reads CASSPLRGPDTQYF. DNA for the CDR3: TGTGCCAGCAGCCCCCTAAGAGGTCCAGATACGCAGTATTTT. Using reference TRBV7-2 and TRBJ2-3 for the parts outside the CDR3, the full variable domain is GAGVSQSPSNKVTEKGKDVELRCDPISGHTALYWYRQSLGQGLEFLIYFQGNSAPDKSGLPSDRFSAERTGGSVSTLTIQRTQQEDSAVYLCASSPLRGPDTQYFGPGTRLTVL.

This clonotype was seen only a few times. V usage is TRBV12-3 or TRBV12-4 and J usage is TRBJ2-5, with 7 bases fitting TRBD1. Losses at the gene ends were 5 bases for V and 5 bases for J; bases not matched to a gene: 11. The CDR3 extends over 15 amino acids. The CDR3 DNA reads as TGTGCCAGCAGTCCAAGAACAGGGGCACAGGAGACCCAGTACTTC. Residues: CASSPRTGAQETQYF.

The rearrangement joins TRBV12-3 or TRBV12-4 to TRBJ2-6; 8 bases line up with TRBD2. The CDR3 is 19 residues long. V was clipped by 6 bases and J by 1 base; unmatched bases: 14. The CDR3 DNA follows: TGTGCCAGCAGACCAATTCTTAGCGGGGAACGTTCTGGGGCCAACGTCCTGACTTTC. Protein product: CASRPILSGERSGANVLTF.

Remarks on this clonotype: Compared with germline, one end of the junction differs, possibly owing to a read error. The chain has TRBV7-2 and TRBJ2-5, with 11 bases identical to TRBD2. This CDR3 comprises 15 residues. Germline CDR1 SGHTA, CDR2 FQGNSA. DNA of the CDR3: TGTGCCAGCAGCTTAGCGGCTAGCGGGGGGCATGTTTCTTATTTC. This gives the protein CASSLAASGGHVSYF.

The table lists this clonotype with a count of one. The J gene is TRBJ2-7, the V gene TRBV6-6, with 9 bases aligning to TRBD1. CDR3 length equals 15 residues. V was clipped by 5 bases and J by 0 bases; unmatched bases: 5. Germline V gene data show CDR1 as MNHNY and CDR2 as SVGAGI (reference sequence). CDR3: CASSTTGGGSYEQYF. The CDR3 coding sequence is TGTGCCAGCAGTACAACAGGGGGCGGCTCCTACGAGCAGTACTTC.

The V call is TRBV12-3 or TRBV12-4, the J call TRBJ2-5, with 8 bases lining up with TRBD1. CDR3 length: 15 residues. J gave up 4 bases and V 3 bases, and 7 bases lay outside the gene matches. The CDR3 spells CASSFRGQGRETQYF. As DNA, the CDR3 is TGTGCCAGCAGTTTCAGGGGGCAGGGACGAGAGACCCAGTACTTC.

This chain connects TRBV15 to TRBJ1-2; D is undetermined. With 1 base removed from V and 2 bases from J, the gap between germline ends came to 2 bases. The CDR3 is made up of 12 amino acids. Germline V gene sequence: CDR1 LNHNV, CDR2 YYDKDF (reference sequence). The CDR3 is CATSRVNYGYTF. The CDR3 DNA is TGTGCCACCAGCAGAGTAAACTATGGCTACACCTTC.

The chain employs TRBV30 and TRBJ2-1, with 9 bases aligning to TRBD2. V lost 8 bases and J lost 7; bases outside the gene matches: 15. Germline V gene lookup returns CDR1 GTSNPN and CDR2 SVGIG (reference sequence). The length of the CDR3 is 15 residues. The CDR3 sequence: CAGGGQTSGFNEQFF. The DNA of the CDR3 is TGTGCCGGGGGGGGGCAAACTAGCGGGTTTAATGAGCAGTTCTTC.

The rearrangement joins TRBV29-1 to TRBJ1-5; no clear D gene. The V and J ends lost 4 bases and 0 bases respectively, with 7 bases between them. The length of the CDR3 is 13 residues. Germline V CDR1 and CDR2: SQVTM, ANQGSEA. The CDR3 here is CSVAGYSNQPQHF. For the CDR3, the DNA is TGCAGCGTTGCAGGATATAGCAATCAGCCCCAGCATTTT.

The table lists this clonotype with a few counts. The chain carries TRBV7-2 and TRBJ2-6; D is uncertain. Germline loops: CDR1 SGHTA, CDR2 FQGNSA. Trimming removed 1 base from V and 0 bases from J, with 1 base in between. This CDR3 has 14 residues. The CDR3 protein is CASSLGSGANVLTF. As DNA, the CDR3 is TGTGCCAGCAGCTTAGGCTCTGGGGCCAACGTCCTGACTTTC.

This rearrangement joins TRBV18 to TRBJ1-3; 9 bases are shared with TRBD1. CDR1 and CDR2 (germline): KGHSH, LQKENI. Trimming at V came to 5 bases and at J to 2 bases, leaving 4 bases not matched to a gene. There are 15 residues in the CDR3. The DNA for the CDR3 is TGTGCCAGCTCATCACAGGGGGCAACTGGAAACACCATATATTTT. Translating gives CASSSQGATGNTIYF.

This rearrangement joins TRBV19 to TRBJ1-1, with 9 positions matching TRBD1. The CDR3 has 15 amino acids. Germline CDR1 reads LNHDA; CDR2 reads SQIVND (reference sequence). The junction had 5 bases not matched to a gene; V was cut back by 3 bases and J by 3 bases. The CDR3 DNA reads TGTGCCAGTAGTATGAGGACAGGGGAGCACACTGAAGCTTTCTTT. This translates into CASSMRTGEHTEAFF.

The V gene is TRBV20-1, the J gene TRBJ2-5; no definite D call. V lost 3 bases, J lost 2 bases, and 16 bases lay in between. Germline V CDR1 and CDR2: DFQATT, SNEGSKA (reference sequence). This CDR3 is 15 amino acids long. CDR3 sequence: CSARTQTLWQETQYF. The CDR3, as DNA: TGCAGTGCTAGGACTCAAACATTGTGGCAAGAGACCCAGTACTTC.

This rearrangement joins TRBV28 to TRBJ2-4; TRBD2 aligns across 14 bases. With 4 bases clipped from V and 3 bases from J, the junction kept 8 bases outside the gene matches. Germline lookup yields CDR1 MDHEN and CDR2 SYDVKM. This CDR3 region has 18 residues. The CDR3 loop reads CASSSRLAGGIYKNIQYF. Here the CDR3 DNA reads TGTGCCAGCAGTTCAAGACTAGCGGGAGGGATATACAAAAACATTCAGTACTTC. The full variable domain, rest sourced from reference TRBV28 and TRBJ2-4, is DVKVTQSSRYLVKRTGEKVFLECVQDMDHENMFWYRQDPGLGLRLIYFSYDVKMKEKGDIPEGYSVSREKKERFSLILESASTNQTSMYLCASSSRLAGGIYKNIQYFGAGTRLSVL.